The present TCR beta chain was sequenced within a study of PD-1 blockade in classical Hodgkin lymphoma. Data came from immunoSEQ multiplex PCR; TCRdb stores just in-frame clones and leaves some out. The sample includes 30,000 to 35,000 clones, approximately 90% of them seen just once. As concerns this clone: The antigen remains unidentified.

Findings of the study overall: Complete responders had baseline diversity similar to newly diagnosed patients.

Autologous stem cell transplantation was followed by relapse in every patient, and brentuximab vedotin exposure varied. Magnetic negative selection served to purify CD4+ T cells out of PBMCs that had been thawed. Classifying best responses yielded complete response, partial response or progressive disease. Germline V gene data show CDR1 as SGHVS and CDR2 as FNYEAQ. CDR3 length: 14 residues. Trimming took 2 bases from V and 5 from J, leaving 12 bases between them. This chain connects TRBV7-6 to TRBJ1-1; D is unresolved. The TCR comes from a human donor with classical Hodgkin lymphoma. The sample consisted of CD4+ T cells from blood, taken at baseline. The CDR3 nucleotides read TGTGCCAGCAGCTTAACGGAGATCTGGACTGAAGCTTTCTTT. Its protein product is CASSLTEIWTEAFF. The whole variable domain, filled in from reference TRBV7-6 and TRBJ1-1, reads GAGVSQSPRYKVTKRGQDVALRCDPISGHVSLYWYRQALGQGPEFLTYFNYEAQQDKSGLPNDRFSAERPEGSISTLTIQRTEQRDSAMYRCASSLTEIWTEAFFGQGTRLTVV.